The rows below give T cell receptor beta chains drawn from one sample of a study of response to subunit inactivated influenza vaccine. TCRdb re-analysed the RT-PCR reads in MiXCR, keeping a single row per CDR3 protein. The table records a few hundred thousand distinct CDR3 sequences, 11% of them present only once. These data also featured in a second study, about T cells expressing NK-cell markers.

Specimen: PBMCs from blood, collected on the day of vaccination. Every receptor here comes from a man aged 50 or older who received an inactivated influenza vaccine. The CDR3 runs from the conserved cysteine through the conserved F or W. Fields, in order: V gene, clone size, J gene, D gene, CDR3 DNA, CDR3 protein. The D gene is left open where the match is weak. Size values are once, few and many counts, or a class for expanded clones, and some rows have none.

TRBV5-1	-	TRBJ2-7	-	TGCGCCAGCAGCCCTACCCCGGGTCCCCTCTCCTACGAGCAGTACTTC	CASSPTPGPLSYEQYF
TRBV6-2/TRBV6-3	once	TRBJ2-5	TRBD1	TGTGCCAGCAGTTACAGGGACAGGGTATCTGAGACCCAGTACTTC	CASSYRDRVSETQYF
TRBV27	many	TRBJ2-3	-	TGTGCCAGCAGTTTCGGGACGGCGAGGGCGCAGTATTTT	CASSFGTARAQYF
TRBV6-1	few	TRBJ1-1	-	TGTGCCAGCAGTGTAGAACTGAACACTGAAGCTTTCTTT	CASSVELNTEAFF
TRBV5-6	-	TRBJ2-1	-	TGTGCCAGCAGCTTAGATTTCCAATTGACAGAACCTTACAATGAGCAGTTCTTC	CASSLDFQLTEPYNEQFF
TRBV5-5	-	TRBJ2-3	TRBD1	TGTGCCAGCAGCAAGGGACAGGTTAGAAACACAGATACGCAGTATTTT	CASSKGQVRNTDTQYF
TRBV7-2	-	TRBJ1-6	-	TGTGCCAGCAGCTTAGCGCGGAGGAGTAATTCACCCCTCCACTTT	CASSLARRSNSPLHF
TRBV7-2	many	TRBJ2-5	-	TGTGCCAGCAGCTTGAGGGTGTCCTGGGAGACCCAGTACTTC	CASSLRVSWETQYF
TRBV6-5	-	TRBJ2-3	-	TGTGCCAGCAGTTACGGTGGGGGCTTCACAGATACGCAGTATTTT	CASSYGGGFTDTQYF
TRBV27	many	TRBJ2-1	-	TGTGCCAGCAGTCCCGTGGGGGTCGCCTACAATGAGCAGTTCTTC	CASSPVGVAYNEQFF